A single sample is the source of the 23 T cell receptor beta chains below, sequenced in a study of cytomegalovirus exposure and HLA in healthy donors. The PCR ran on 60 Vbeta and 13 Jbeta primers. Produced via immunoSEQ multiplex PCR; TCRdb's table is partial and in-frame only. The data show about 130,000 clones, around 8.5% seen once. Sequenced: PBMCs. These receptors originate from a man aged 40-49 years in good health and CMV-seronegative.

This clone was detected only a few times. This sequence joins TRBV5-4 and TRBJ2-5; no clear D. V was clipped by 1 base and J by 2 bases, with 9 bases between them. Germline values: CDR1 SGHNT, CDR2 YYREEE (reference sequence). This CDR3 has 14 amino acids. The CDR3 nucleotides are TGTGCCAGCAGCTTGATATCTAAGCAAGAGACCCAGTACTTC. Translating it yields CASSLISKQETQYF.

The chain employs TRBV6-6 and TRBJ1-4; 7 bases are shared with TRBD1. The trim removed 4 bases at V and 8 bases at J, leaving 10 bases unmatched. The CDR3 is 15 amino acids. The germline V gene encodes CDR1 MNHNY and CDR2 SVGAGI (reference sequence). The CDR3 DNA reads TGTGCCAGCAGTTTCCGTCCCAGGGGGGAAGAAAAACTGTTTTTT. The encoded protein is CASSFRPRGEEKLFF.

V usage is TRBV4-1 and J usage is TRBJ2-2, with 9 bases aligning to TRBD1. This CDR3 contains 16 residues. Trimming at V came to 4 bases and at J to 4 bases, leaving 7 bases not matched to a gene. Germline loops: CDR1 MGHRA, CDR2 YSYEKL. CDR3 coding DNA: TGCGCCAGCAGCCGCCTGGGACAGGGAGCCACCGGGGAGCTGTTTTTT. It codes for CASSRLGQGATGELFF.

The rearrangement links TRBV27 to TRBJ2-2, with no clear D. There are 13 residues in the CDR3. Trimming left V 0 bases short and J 8 bases short, with 7 bases between. Germline V gives CDR1 MNHEY, CDR2 SMNVEV (reference sequence). The CDR3 is CASSLSNGGELFF. CDR3 nucleotide sequence: TGTGCCAGCAGTTTATCGAACGGGGGGGAGCTGTTTTTT.

V is TRBV6-4 and J is TRBJ2-5, with 7 bases matching TRBD2. The V and J ends lost 5 bases and 4 bases, in that order; junction bases with no gene match: 4. Germline CDR1 MRHNA, CDR2 SNTAGT. The length of the CDR3 is 13 residues. CDR3 region: CASSNERGETQYF. CDR3 nucleotides: TGTGCCAGCAGTAATGAGCGGGGAGAGACCCAGTACTTC.

For this clone: One end of the junction is discordant with germline, which a read error may explain. Different DNA sequences within this sample yield the same CDR3. The chain has TRBV5-1 and TRBJ2-7, with 9 bases matching TRBD1. CDR1 is SGHRS, CDR2 YFSETQ, per germline. CDR3 size: 14 residues. The CDR3 DNA reads as TGCGCCAGCAGCTTCGGGGACAGGGTCTACGAACAGTACTTC. It specifies CASSFGDRVYEQYF.

DNA of the CDR3: TGCGCCAGCAGCCACCCAGACAGATCATCTACGGAAGCTTTCTTT. Translated, it gives CASSHPDRSSTEAFF. V gene TRBV4-1 combines with J gene TRBJ1-1, with D possibly TRBD1 on 5 matching bases. Germline V gene data show CDR1 as MGHRA and CDR2 as YSYEKL. CDR3 size: 15 residues. The V end was cut by 3 bases, the J end by 8 bases, with 19 bases between.

This clone was seen only a few times. The V gene is TRBV11-2, the J gene TRBJ2-2; 8 bases line up with TRBD1. Germline V gene sequence: CDR1 SGHAT, CDR2 FQNNGV. V lost 7 bases and J lost 7; bases outside the gene matches: 8. The CDR3 extends over 14 amino acids. CDR3 sequence (DNA): TGTGCCAGCACCCCCAGGGGGCTGATCGGGGAGCTGTTTTTT. Its translation: CASTPRGLIGELFF.

CDR3: CASSFPGQGAEQYF. CDR3 in DNA: TGCGCCAGCAGCTTTCCGGGACAGGGGGCCGAGCAGTACTTC. This chain uses TRBV5-1 with TRBJ2-7, with 12 positions matching TRBD1. Germline-derived CDR1 and CDR2 are SGHRS and YFSETQ. The V gene end was trimmed by 2 bases and the J gene end by 6 bases; junction bases not matched to a gene: 3. The CDR3 consists of 14 residues.

This clone was counted between two and nine times. The chain links TRBV7-3 to TRBJ2-2, with 12 bases lining up with TRBD1. The ends lost 3 bases at V and 6 bases at J; junction bases unmatched: 5. Per the germline V gene, CDR1 is SGHTA and CDR2 is FQGTGA. The CDR3 extends over 16 amino acids. The CDR3 spells CASSFGDRGRSGELFF. DNA of the CDR3: TGTGCCAGCAGCTTCGGGGACAGGGGGCGCTCCGGGGAGCTGTTTTTT.

This clone was seen only a few times. In DNA form, the CDR3 reads TGTGCCAGCAGCTTGGGTATCAGGCCGAACACCGGGGAGCTGTTTTTT. This codes for CASSLGIRPNTGELFF. This chain joins TRBV5-5 and TRBJ2-2, with D hard to call. The germline V and J ends were trimmed by 0 bases and 0 bases, with 9 bases remaining between them. The CDR3 runs to 16 residues. The V gene's germline CDR1 is SGHKS and CDR2 YYEKEE (reference sequence).

This clone was counted ten times or more. The rearrangement links TRBV7-9 to TRBJ1-3; D may be TRBD1 (6 bases). The V end was cut by 3 bases, the J end by 7 bases, with 10 bases between. The CDR3 sequence is 13 residues long. Looked up from germline, CDR1 is SEHNR and CDR2 is FQNEAQ (reference sequence). The CDR3 nucleotides read TGTGCCAGCAGCTTGGGGGCGGCCAACACCATATATTTT. It encodes CASSLGAANTIYF.

This clone has a handful of counts. The gene calls are TRBV7-9 and TRBJ1-6; D remains unclear. Germline V gene lookup returns CDR1 SEHNR and CDR2 FQNEAQ (reference sequence). Deletions cut 3 bases from V and 11 bases from J, with 17 bases between. CDR3 length equals 15 residues. The DNA of the CDR3 is TGTGCCAGCAGCTTGGCGGGCCCGGCAGGTCCACCCCTCCACTTT. Amino acid sequence: CASSLAGPAGPPLHF. Filled out from reference TRBV7-9 and TRBJ1-6, the complete variable domain reads DTGVSQNPRHKITKRGQNVTFRCDPISEHNRLYWYRQTLGQGPEFLTYFQNEAQLEKSRLLSDRFSAERPKGSFSTLEIQRTEQGDSAMYLCASSLAGPAGPPLHFGNGTRLTVT.

This clone has only a few counts. This rearrangement joins TRBV10-3 to TRBJ2-5, with D perhaps TRBD2 (6 bases). Trimming took 2 bases from V and 4 from J, leaving 11 bases between them. Germline V gene sequence: CDR1 ENHRY, CDR2 SYGVKD. The CDR3 is 14 amino acids. The chain's CDR3 is CAISETGRSETQYF. Written as DNA, the CDR3 is TGTGCCATCAGTGAGACCGGGAGATCAGAGACCCAGTACTTC.

In this sample, this clone turned up a few times. J is TRBJ2-3 and V is TRBV7-8, with a possible D match to TRBD1 (5 bases). The V end lost 5 bases, the J end lost 1 base, and 13 bases lay between the germline ends. Germline V gives CDR1 SGHVS, CDR2 FQNEAQ. This CDR3 contains 15 residues. CDR3 nucleotide sequence: TGTGCCAGCAGCGGTTTAACAGGTCGCACAGATACGCAGTATTTT. It translates to CASSGLTGRTDTQYF.

The table lists this clone with a few counts. The chain is built from TRBV19 and TRBJ2-2; unclear D gene. V lost 5 bases, J lost 2 bases, and 9 bases lay in between. The length of the CDR3 is 14 residues. CDR1 is LNHDA and CDR2 is SQIVND in the germline V gene (reference sequence). The CDR3: CASSPRFNTGELFF. The CDR3 DNA reads TGTGCCAGTAGTCCCCGTTTTAACACCGGGGAGCTGTTTTTT.

Points on this clone: A junction boundary mismatches the germline segment, possibly from a read error. This chain connects TRBV4-1 to TRBJ2-7, with D possibly being TRBD2 (5 bases). The CDR3 totals 16 residues. Germline CDR1 and CDR2: MGHRA and YSYEKL. CDR3 sequence (DNA): TGCGCCAGCAGCAAAGATAGTACGTCCGGGGCCTACGAGCAGTACTTC. This encodes CASSKDSTSGAYEQYF.

The chain couples TRBV19 to TRBJ1-5; D is possibly TRBD1 (6 bases). CDR3 length equals 14 residues. Germline V gene lookup returns CDR1 LNHDA and CDR2 SQIVND (reference sequence). V lost 3 bases, J lost 6 bases, and 12 bases lay in between. CDR3 in DNA: TGTGCCAGTAGTATCAGGGGATGGGTTCAGCCCCAGCATTTT. Translated: CASSIRGWVQPQHF. The complete variable domain, with remaining parts taken from reference TRBV19 and TRBJ1-5, reads DGGITQSPKYLFRKEGQNVTLSCEQNLNHDAMYWYRQDPGQGLRLIYYSQIVNDFQKGDIAEGYSVSREKKESFPLTVTSAQKNPTAFYLCASSIRGWVQPQHFGDGTRLSIL.

This clone occurred many times. This chain links TRBV4-3 with TRBJ2-7; 10 positions match TRBD2. Germline values: CDR1 LGHNA, CDR2 YSLEER. The CDR3 loop spans 13 amino acids. Trimming took 4 bases from V and 6 from J; bases not matched to a gene: 3. The CDR3 loop reads CASSLAGGAEQYF. The CDR3 nucleotides read TGCGCCAGCAGCCTAGCGGGGGGCGCCGAGCAGTACTTC.

The chain uses TRBV7-9 and TRBJ2-1; 9 bases fit TRBD1. The CDR3 sequence is 15 residues long. In germline, CDR1 is SEHNR, CDR2 FQNEAQ (reference sequence). After removal of 7 bases from V and 3 bases from J, the junction contained 7 bases not matched to a gene. CDR3 DNA: TGTGCCAGCACCGACCGGGACAGGGACTACAATGAGCAGTTCTTC. This translates into CASTDRDRDYNEQFF.

V is TRBV2 and J is TRBJ2-2; 9 bases fit TRBD1. The CDR3 has 16 residues. Germline V gene lookup returns CDR1 SNHLY and CDR2 FYNNEI. V was clipped by 6 bases and J by 2 bases; unmatched bases: 7. CDR3 DNA sequence: TGTGCCAGCAGCCCCACCACAGGGGGCAACACCGGGGAGCTGTTTTTT. It translates to CASSPTTGGNTGELFF.

V is TRBV9 and J is TRBJ2-3; TRBD2 matches 9 bases. Losses at the gene ends were 2 bases for V and 5 bases for J; bases not matched to a gene: 3. Germline V gene lookup returns CDR1 SGDLS and CDR2 YYNGEE. CDR3 length equals 14 residues. CDR3 bases: TGTGCCAGCAGCGTTAGCGGGGGAAGAGATACGCAGTATTTT. Residues: CASSVSGGRDTQYF.

This clone has only a few counts. The chain links TRBV29-1 to TRBJ1-2; 8 bases are shared with TRBD1. CDR1 and CDR2 (germline): SQVTM, ANQGSEA. V lost 0 bases, J lost 8 bases, and 5 bases stayed unmatched. The CDR3 is made up of 13 amino acids. The CDR3 coding sequence is TGCAGCGTTGAAGACGGCAGGGGGCAGGGCTACACCTTC. This sequence encodes CSVEDGRGQGYTF.